These T cell receptor beta chains were read from a single sample in a study of blood T cell repertoires in COVID-19. Repertoires were generated with immunoSEQ multiplex PCR, while TCRdb's copy carries only in-frame clones and drops some. The table has approximately 180,000 clones, around 80% seen once. Sequencing was done on a sample of PBMCs or T cells enriched from blood (not recorded which). The receptors stem from a woman aged 45-65 years who had recovered from COVID-19. CDR3s include the opening cysteine and the closing phenylalanine or tryptophan.

j_gene: TRBJ2-3; v_gene: TRBV27; CDR3aa: CASSMGQSTDTQYF
j_gene: TRBJ1-4; v_gene: TRBV5-1; CDR3aa: CASSQGVTNEKLFF
j_gene: TRBJ2-2; v_gene: TRBV11-3; CDR3aa: CASSLGQGSGELFF
j_gene: TRBJ1-2; v_gene: TRBV7-2; CDR3aa: CASSLGLGGVAYGYTF
j_gene: TRBJ2-1; v_gene: TRBV30; CDR3aa: CAWSAPPHEREFIMYYNEQFF
j_gene: TRBJ2-5; v_gene: TRBV24-1; CDR3aa: CATSDSRGYETQYF
j_gene: TRBJ1-6; v_gene: TRBV2; CDR3aa: CASSEQGARNSPLHF
j_gene: TRBJ1-1; v_gene: TRBV11-2; CDR3aa: CASSLSWRETAFF
j_gene: TRBJ1-2; v_gene: TRBV4-1; CDR3aa: CASSQDGREAYGYTF
j_gene: TRBJ1-6; v_gene: TRBV6-5; CDR3aa: CASSTRQEINSPLHF
j_gene: TRBJ2-5; v_gene: TRBV7-3; CDR3aa: CASSSTSSETQYF